The 6 T cell receptor beta chains below were found in one sample sequenced in a study of blood T cell repertoires in COVID-19. The data were produced by immunoSEQ multiplex PCR, yet TCRdb's version contains in-frame clones alone and is incomplete. This sample has tens of thousands of clones, with approximately 78% found just once. The sequenced sample consisted of peripheral blood. These receptors all stem from a woman aged 60-75 years with acute or convalescent COVID-19.

V gene TRBV30 combines with J gene TRBJ1-1, with D possibly being TRBD1 (5 bases). The CDR3 has 14 amino acids. Per the germline V gene, CDR1 is GTSNPN and CDR2 is SVGIG (reference sequence). The germline V and J ends were trimmed by 4 bases and 0 bases, with 12 bases remaining between them. The CDR3: CAWMLRGLNTEAFF. The CDR3 coding sequence is TGTGCCTGGATGCTAAGGGGTCTGAACACTGAAGCTTTCTTT.

This clone was counted a few times. The chain uses TRBV5-1 and TRBJ2-7; 13 nucleotides align to TRBD2. CDR3 length: 15 residues. V gave up 5 bases and J gave up 2 bases; unmatched junction bases: 4. The germline CDR1 and CDR2 sequences are SGHRS and YFSETQ. The CDR3 nucleotides are TGCGCCAGCAGTTGGACTAGCGGGGGTGCCTACGAGCAGTACTTC. It yields the protein CASSWTSGGAYEQYF. Supplemented by reference TRBV5-1 and TRBJ2-7, the full variable domain reads KAGVTQTPRYLIKTRGQQVTLSCSPISGHRSVSWYQQTPGQGLQFLFEYFSETQRNKGNFPGRFSGRQFSNSRSEMNVSTLELGDSALYLCASSWTSGGAYEQYFGPGTRLTVT.

This clone was seen once. The chain recombines TRBV6-6 with TRBJ2-3; TRBD2 matches at 8 bases. Looked up from germline, CDR1 is MNHNY and CDR2 is SVGAGI (reference sequence). With 6 bases clipped from V and 4 bases from J, the junction kept 6 bases outside the gene matches. This CDR3 comprises 14 residues. The CDR3 protein is CASRPGLGADTQYF. The CDR3 region has the DNA TGTGCCAGCAGACCGGGACTAGGGGCAGATACGCAGTATTTT.

V gene TRBV7-2 combines with J gene TRBJ1-2, with a possible D match to TRBD1 (6 bases). This CDR3 region has 15 residues. Germline lookup yields CDR1 SGHTA and CDR2 FQGNSA. V was trimmed by 4 bases and J by 4 bases, leaving 16 bases between them. The DNA of the CDR3 is TGTGCCAGCAGCTACGGACAGACGAACAGCTATGGCTACACCTTC. This encodes CASSYGQTNSYGYTF.

In regard to this clone: An end of the junction does not agree with germline; a read error may underlie this. This chain links TRBV4-1 with TRBJ2-4, with 12 bases identical to TRBD2. This CDR3 has 16 residues. CDR1 MGHRA and CDR2 YSYEKL come from the germline V gene. The CDR3 sequence: CASSHSGLAGKNIQYF. Here the CDR3 DNA reads TGCGCCAGCAGCCACTCCGGACTAGCGGGGAAAAACATTCAGTATTTC.

This chain connects TRBV30 to TRBJ1-5; unclear D gene. Deletions cut 4 bases from V and 9 bases from J, with 19 bases between. CDR3 length: 14 amino acids. The V gene's germline CDR1 is GTSNPN and CDR2 SVGIG (reference sequence). The CDR3 coding sequence is TGTGCCTGGACCACCGACGGAGGAGTAGGGCCCCAGCATTTT. It translates to CAWTTDGGVGPQHF.